The clone carrying this T cell receptor beta chain has a count of ten or more. As yet, its antigen is unknown. Trimming removed 3 bases at V and 5 bases at J, with 8 bases between. Germline V gene sequence: CDR1 LGHNA, CDR2 YNFKEQ. CDR3 length: 13 residues. The data originate from a study of CD8 T cells in ankylosing spondylitis. Broader study findings: Blood from ankylosing spondylitis patients appeared to carry a characteristic roughly 8-variant TCR beta motif.

TCRdb re-analysed the 5' RACE reads in MiXCR, keeping a single row per CDR3 protein. The sample has hundreds of thousands of distinct CDR3 sequences, roughly 18% seen once. The V call is TRBV4-2, the J call TRBJ1-5, with a possible D match to TRBD1 (5 bases). The sequencing sample was made of blood, either unsorted or a sorted T cell fraction (not recorded which). This receptor was taken from a male donor with ankylosing spondylitis. The CDR3 region is CASSQRGDQPQHF. The CDR3 bases are TGTGCCAGCAGCCAGCGGGGGGATCAGCCCCAGCATTTT.